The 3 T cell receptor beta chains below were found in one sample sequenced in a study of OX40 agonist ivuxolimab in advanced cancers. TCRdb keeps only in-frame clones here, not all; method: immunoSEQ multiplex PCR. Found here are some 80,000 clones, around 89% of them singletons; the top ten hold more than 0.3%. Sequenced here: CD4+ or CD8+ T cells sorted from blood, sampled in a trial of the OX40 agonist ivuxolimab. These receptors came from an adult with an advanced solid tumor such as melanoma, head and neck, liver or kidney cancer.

CDR3 in amino acids: CASSAGGLAGTGELFF. The CDR3, as DNA: TGTGCCAGCAGCGCCGGGGGGCTAGCGGGAACCGGGGAGCTGTTTTTT. This chain uses TRBV9 with TRBJ2-2, with 9 bases matching TRBD2. V trimming: 3 bases; J trimming: 5 bases; junction bases outside the gene matches: 8. Germline V gives CDR1 SGDLS, CDR2 YYNGEE. The CDR3 length is 16 residues.

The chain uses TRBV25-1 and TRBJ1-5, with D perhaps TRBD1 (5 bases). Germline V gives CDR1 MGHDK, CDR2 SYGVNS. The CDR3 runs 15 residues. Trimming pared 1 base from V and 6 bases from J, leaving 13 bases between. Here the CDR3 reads CASSESWGDSQPQHF. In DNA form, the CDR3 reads TGTGCCAGCAGTGAATCCTGGGGGGATAGTCAGCCCCAGCATTTT.

CDR3 coding DNA: TGTGCCAGCATACCCGGACCGAGTAACTATGGCTACACCTTC. Its protein product is CASIPGPSNYGYTF. This chain links TRBV28 with TRBJ1-2; D unclear. Germline V gene lookup returns CDR1 MDHEN and CDR2 SYDVKM. Trimming took off 7 bases at V and 1 base at J, with 13 bases between the two ends. This CDR3 is built from 14 residues.